This TCR beta chain was sequenced for a study of low-dose radiotherapy and immunotherapy resistance in tumors. Per the germline V gene, CDR1 is LGHNA and CDR2 is YNFKEQ. This CDR3 contains 15 residues. With V trimmed by 4 bases and J by 4 bases, 8 bases remained unmatched. Described time point: after trial treatment. Treatment denoted: LDRT plus nivolumab, ipilimumab, low-dose cyclophosphamide and aspirin (RACIN trial). This clonotype was picked up many times. Primers used for first-strand cDNA, a TRAV- and TRBV-specific set, covered both alpha and beta chains. TCRs were amplified for roughly 20 PCR cycles with a constant-region primer and V-primer adapter. From the reads, TCRdb called clonotypes with MiXCR, one entry per CDR3 protein. The sample lists around 80,000 distinct CDR3 sequences, over 15% occurring once.

The receptor was derived from a male donor with prostate cancer. V usage is TRBV4-2 and J usage is TRBJ2-7, with 9 bases aligning to TRBD2. The specimen comprised PBMCs, sampled after low-dose radiotherapy plus immunotherapy. The CDR3 is CASSPSAGGRYEQYF. The CDR3 region has the DNA TGTGCCAGCAGCCCCTCCGCGGGAGGGCGATACGAGCAGTACTTC.